This T cell receptor beta chain was profiled in a study of T-cell memory formation after mild COVID-19. Overall study findings and caveats: Specificity for SARS-CoV-2 was not confirmed among the second-wave clones peaking on day 37.

Researchers used 5'RACE with constant-segment primers to make TCR alpha and TCR beta cDNA libraries that carry sample barcodes and UMIs. MiXCR, applied by TCRdb to the 5' RACE reads, yields one record per CDR3 protein. Seen here are around 410,000 distinct CDR3 sequences, about 25% observed once, and the top ten hold about an eighth. The germline CDR1 and CDR2 sequences are MNHEY and SVGAGI. The CDR3 is made up of 15 amino acids. V lost 5 bases, J lost 3 bases, and 14 bases lay in between. This clonotype was observed a handful of times. Its antigen is still unknown. The chain employs TRBV6-5 and TRBJ1-5; weak D call: TRBD1 (6 bases). This TCR was recovered from an adult woman who had mild COVID-19 (a few samples of this study predate the infection). Cell type and time point are not known. Sequenced material: PBMCs or a T cell subset sorted from them (not recorded which). CDR3 sequence reads: CASSPTGQVNQPQHF. Here the CDR3 DNA reads TGTGCCAGCAGTCCTACGGGACAAGTCAATCAGCCCCAGCATTTT.